This T cell receptor beta chain stems from a study of cytomegalovirus exposure and HLA in healthy donors. For the study at large: Among the 370 or so donors who were genotyped, approximately 84% fell in the genetic ancestry cluster that is associated with self-reported Caucasian donors. Study outcomes and limitations: The productive fraction for most TCR beta V segments was about 87% or about 30% in an earlier analysis. Investigators reported approximately 170 TCR beta chains as tied to cytomegalovirus. Certain sequence variants were highly shared and formed a cluster, and this cluster was likely a sequencing artifact.

PCR used 60 Vbeta primers and 13 Jbeta primers. Profiling relied on immunoSEQ multiplex PCR, and the TCRdb table lists in-frame clones only, not all of them. The table lists 150,000 to 200,000 clones, around 81% of them singletons. V gave up 6 bases and J gave up 1 base, with 10 bases separating them. CDR1 and CDR2 (germline): SNHLY, FYNNEI. The CDR3 has 14 amino acids. Notes on this clone: Antigen specificity is unknown.

V and J are TRBV2 and TRBJ1-5; D remains ambiguous. This TCR was recovered from a man aged 18-30 years in good health and CMV-seronegative. The sequenced material came from PBMCs. In nucleotides, the CDR3 is TGTGCCAGCAGCGCAGGTATGAGCAATCAGCCCCAGCATTTT. Protein sequence: CASSAGMSNQPQHF.